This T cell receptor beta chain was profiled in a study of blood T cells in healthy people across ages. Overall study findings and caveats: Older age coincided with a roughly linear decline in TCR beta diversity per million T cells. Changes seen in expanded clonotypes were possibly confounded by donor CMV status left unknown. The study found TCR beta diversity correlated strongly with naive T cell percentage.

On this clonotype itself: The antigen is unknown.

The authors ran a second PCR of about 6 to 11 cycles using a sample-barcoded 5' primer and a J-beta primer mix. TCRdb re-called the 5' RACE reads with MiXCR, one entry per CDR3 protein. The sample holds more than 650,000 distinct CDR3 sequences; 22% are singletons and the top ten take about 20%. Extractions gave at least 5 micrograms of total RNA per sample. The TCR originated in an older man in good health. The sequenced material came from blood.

The CDR3 DNA reads as TGTGCCACCAGCAGCTGGGACCGGGGACTAGCGCTGGAGCAGTTCTTC. This translates into CATSSWDRGLALEQFF. The rearrangement uses TRBV15 and TRBJ2-5; 10 positions match TRBD2. Gene TRBJ2-1 matches the end of the DNA better, so the J call may be wrong. The CDR3 spans 16 residues. Germline V gene data show CDR1 as LNHNV and CDR2 as YYDKDF (reference sequence).